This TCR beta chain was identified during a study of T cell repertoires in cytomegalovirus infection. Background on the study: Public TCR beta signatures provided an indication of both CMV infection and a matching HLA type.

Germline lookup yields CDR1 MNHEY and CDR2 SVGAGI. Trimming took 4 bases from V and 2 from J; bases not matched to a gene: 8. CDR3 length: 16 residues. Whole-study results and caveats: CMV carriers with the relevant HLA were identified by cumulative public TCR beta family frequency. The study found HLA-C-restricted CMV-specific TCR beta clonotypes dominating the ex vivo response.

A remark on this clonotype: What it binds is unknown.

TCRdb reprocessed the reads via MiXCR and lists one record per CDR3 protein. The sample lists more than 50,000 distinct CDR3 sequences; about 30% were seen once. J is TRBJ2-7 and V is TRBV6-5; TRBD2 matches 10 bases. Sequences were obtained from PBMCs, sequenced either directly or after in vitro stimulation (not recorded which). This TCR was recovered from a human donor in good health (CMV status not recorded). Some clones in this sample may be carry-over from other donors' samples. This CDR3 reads CASSFGAAGGTYEQYF. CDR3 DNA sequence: TGTGCCAGCAGTTTCGGCGCAGCGGGAGGGACCTACGAGCAGTACTTC.